Below, 32 T cell receptor beta chains from the same sample are listed, as sequenced in a study of Graves' ophthalmopathy and Graves' hyperthyroidism. From RNA, the CDR3 regions of TCR beta chains were amplified and sequenced. The authors performed first-round RT-PCR with HTBI primers and then a second-round multiplex PCR. Using its own MiXCR run on the multiplex PCR reads, TCRdb lists one record per CDR3 protein. The sample records roughly 700,000 distinct CDR3 sequences, 35% to 50% being singletons. Sequencing input: peripheral blood. Receptor source: an adult man with Graves' ophthalmopathy.

Worth noting for this clonotype: This may be a read error: a much more frequent sequence differs by one nucleotide. The chain is built from TRBV2 and TRBJ1-2, with TRBD1 as a possible D gene (6 bases). V lost 5 bases and J lost 8, with 18 bases in between. Germline loops: CDR1 SNHLY, CDR2 FYNNEI. The CDR3 spans 14 residues. In DNA, the CDR3 is TGTGCCAGCAGTCAAAGGTCGGGGGCGCTGGGCTACACCTTC. It encodes CASSQRSGALGYTF.

J is TRBJ1-4 and V is TRBV2; TRBD1 aligns across 11 bases. V gave up 0 bases and J gave up 8 bases; unmatched junction bases: 8. CDR3 length: 17 residues. Germline values: CDR1 SNHLY, CDR2 FYNNEI. The CDR3 region is CASSEADRGLDQEKLFF. CDR3 DNA: TGTGCCAGCAGTGAAGCGGACAGGGGGCTTGACCAGGAAAAACTGTTTTTT.

With respect to this clonotype: Relative to the germline gene, one junction end is altered; a read error may explain this. The chain links TRBV7-3 to TRBJ2-3, with D unresolved. In germline, CDR1 is SGHTA, CDR2 FQGTGA. CDR3 length: 13 residues. CDR3 nucleotide sequence: TGTGTCAGCAGCTTAATTCTCGCAGATACGCAGTATTTT. It specifies CVSSLILADTQYF.

This clonotype occurred a few times. The genes are TRBV11-2 and TRBJ1-2; D is possibly TRBD1 (6 bases). The length of the CDR3 is 16 residues. The V end lost 4 bases, the J end lost 4 bases, and 19 bases lay between the germline ends. From germline, CDR1 is SGHAT and CDR2 FQNNGV. The DNA of the CDR3 is TGTGCCAGCAGCTCCGATGCGCCTAGACAGGCCTATGGCTACACCTTC. This sequence encodes CASSSDAPRQAYGYTF. The full variable domain, in which reference TRBV11-2 and TRBJ1-2 provide the parts outside the CDR3, is EAGVAQSPRYKIIEKRQSVAFWCNPISGHATLYWYQQILGQGPKLLIQFQNNGVVDDSQLPKDRFSAERLKGVDSTLKIQPAKLEDSAVYLCASSSDAPRQAYGYTFGSGTRLTVV.

DNA for the CDR3: TGTGCCAGCAGCTCCCAACGGCGGTCCTCTGGAAACACCATATATTTT. Its translation: CASSSQRRSSGNTIYF. The rearrangement links TRBV7-2 to TRBJ1-3; D call uncertain. The CDR3 consists of 16 residues. CDR1 is SGHTA, CDR2 FQGNSA, per germline. V lost 4 bases and J lost 0, with 13 bases in between. The full variable domain, in which reference TRBV7-2 and TRBJ1-3 provide the parts outside the CDR3, is GAGVSQSPSNKVTEKGKDVELRCDPISGHTALYWYRQSLGQGLEFLIYFQGNSAPDKSGLPSDRFSAERTGGSVSTLTIQRTQQEDSAVYLCASSSQRRSSGNTIYFGEGSWLTVV.

As concerns this clonotype: The junction departs from germline at one end; a sequencing error may be responsible. The genes are TRBV10-3 and TRBJ2-5, with a weak D call TRBD1 (5 bases). The CDR3 contains 14 residues. Germline V gene data show CDR1 as ENHRY and CDR2 as SYGVKD. The CDR3 sequence is CASSYSIQEETQYF. In nucleotides, the CDR3 is TGTGCCAGCAGTTACTCGATACAGGAAGAGACCCAGTACTTC.

This clonotype was observed at least ten times. CDR3 nucleotides: TGTGCCAGCAGCGTAGCCCCAGGGCCTGGAAACACCATATATTTT. The encoded protein is CASSVAPGPGNTIYF. J is TRBJ1-3 and V is TRBV9, with a weak D call TRBD1 (5 bases). The V gene's germline CDR1 is SGDLS and CDR2 YYNGEE. This CDR3 has 15 amino acids. Trimming left V 0 bases short and J 2 bases short, with 9 bases between.

Of note for this clonotype: Germline and junction disagree at one end, which may indicate a read error. The chain joins TRBV7-9 to TRBJ2-2, with a possible D match to TRBD2 (5 bases). The CDR3 extends over 14 amino acids. The germline V gene has CDR1 SEHNR and CDR2 FQNEAQ (reference sequence). The CDR3 region has the DNA TGTGCCAGCAGCTTGAAGAGGGCCACCGGGAAGCTGTTTTTT. It specifies CASSLKRATGKLFF.

The chain couples TRBV11-1 to TRBJ2-7; D possibly corresponds to TRBD1 (6 bases). Trimming stripped 5 bases from V and 1 base from J, with 12 bases between. The CDR3 sequence is 14 residues long. CDR1 and CDR2 (germline): SGHAT, FQDESV (reference sequence). The CDR3 DNA is TGTGCCAGCAGCGAGAACAGGGTTTCCTACGAGCAGTACTTC. This codes for CASSENRVSYEQYF.

The chain combines TRBV7-2 with TRBJ1-6; no reliable D call. Germline V CDR1 and CDR2: SGHTA, FQGNSA. The CDR3 extends over 13 amino acids. V was shortened by 1 base and J by 7 bases, with 5 bases between the two germline ends. CDR3 protein: CASSLDENSPLHF. CDR3 nucleotide sequence: TGTGCCAGCAGCTTAGATGAAAATTCACCCCTCCACTTT.

This clonotype was counted only a few times. The chain has TRBV7-9 and TRBJ2-5, with D possibly TRBD1 on 6 matching bases. The CDR3 spans 12 residues. Germline CDR1 is SEHNR and CDR2 is FQNEAQ (reference sequence). With 11 bases removed from V and 5 bases from J, the gap between germline ends came to 15 bases. DNA of the CDR3: TGTGCCTGGAGCCCTAGGGGGGAGACCCAGTACTTC. It specifies CAWSPRGETQYF.

The chain carries TRBV10-3 and TRBJ2-7; possibly TRBD2 for D (6 bases). Trimming shortened V by 4 bases and J by 1 base, and 23 bases separated the two germline ends. The CDR3 length is 18 residues. The V gene's germline CDR1 is ENHRY and CDR2 SYGVKD. CDR3: CAISGTSISGKGSYEQYF. The CDR3 coding sequence is TGTGCCATCAGTGGGACTTCAATTAGCGGTAAAGGGTCCTACGAGCAGTACTTC.

CDR3 sequence: CASSLQGLGAFF. CDR3 nucleotide sequence: TGTGCCAGCAGTTTACAGGGCTTGGGAGCTTTCTTT. The genes are TRBV2 and TRBJ1-1, with TRBD1 as a possible D gene (6 bases). Trimming removed 5 bases at V and 10 bases at J, with 14 bases between. The length of the CDR3 is 12 residues. Per the germline V gene, CDR1 is SNHLY and CDR2 is FYNNEI. The complete variable domain, with remaining parts taken from reference TRBV2 and TRBJ1-1, reads EPEVTQTPSHQVTQMGQEVILRCVPISNHLYFYWYRQILGQKVEFLVSFYNNEISEKSEIFDDQFSVERPDGSNFTLKIRSTKLEDSAMYFCASSLQGLGAFFGQGTRLTVV.

The chain combines TRBV24-1 with TRBJ1-1, with TRBD1 matching 9 bases. Germline V lookup: CDR1 KGHDR, CDR2 SFDVKD. J lost 6 bases, V lost 11 bases, and 15 bases had no gene match. This CDR3 is 15 amino acids long. The CDR3 sequence is CASSPGQGQRAEAFF. The DNA of the CDR3 is TGTGCCAGCTCACCCGGACAGGGGCAGAGGGCTGAAGCTTTCTTT.

This clonotype was counted ten times or more. The chain uses TRBV15 and TRBJ1-2; D is perhaps TRBD1 (5 bases). This CDR3 spans 19 amino acids. V lost 1 base and J 5 bases, leaving 26 bases between the germline ends. Germline V gene data show CDR1 as LNHNV and CDR2 as YYDKDF (reference sequence). The DNA for the CDR3 is TGTGCCACCAGCAGAGTGTGCGAGAGGTGGAGGGGAGGGGATTATGGCTACACCTTC. This translates into CATSRVCERWRGGDYGYTF.

This clonotype showed up many times. The J gene is TRBJ2-2, the V gene TRBV25-1; D is ambiguous. Germline-derived CDR1 and CDR2 are MGHDK and SYGVNS. The CDR3 length is 13 residues. V lost 7 bases and J 7 bases, leaving 13 bases between the germline ends. The DNA of the CDR3 is TGTGCCAGCACCTCCGGGTTTGTCGGGGAGCTGTTTTTT. Encoded protein: CASTSGFVGELFF.

The rearrangement uses TRBV12-3 or TRBV12-4 and TRBJ2-7; tentatively, D is TRBD1 or TRBD2 (5 bases each). Trimming pared 6 bases from V and 4 bases from J, leaving 13 bases between. This CDR3 contains 13 residues. CDR3 sequence (DNA): TGTGCCAGCAGGGCCGGGACGGCGTACGAGCAGTACTTC. It codes for CASRAGTAYEQYF.

This clonotype was counted between two and nine times. The rearrangement joins TRBV12-3 or TRBV12-4 to TRBJ1-5, with 10 bases lining up with TRBD1. The CDR3 is made up of 14 amino acids. V lost 6 bases to trimming and J lost 3 bases; unmatched junction nucleotides: 2. The CDR3 spells CASSGTGANQPQHF. The CDR3 coding sequence is TGTGCCAGCAGCGGGACAGGGGCCAATCAGCCCCAGCATTTT.

In this sample, this clonotype turned up a few times. This sequence joins TRBV28 and TRBJ1-2; D not certain. The V end was cut by 5 bases, the J end by 5 bases, with 9 bases between. This CDR3 has 12 residues. CDR1 and CDR2 (germline): MDHEN, SYDVKM. CDR3 nucleotides: TGTGCCAGCAGTACCCACGGGTATGGCTACACCTTC. This translates into CASSTHGYGYTF.

The chain combines TRBV29-1 with TRBJ1-2; no definite D call. The CDR3 is 9 residues long. Between the trimmed V and J ends, which lost 3 bases and 8 bases, there was a span of 4 bases. Germline assignment: CDR1 SQVTM and CDR2 ANQGSEA. CDR3 DNA sequence: TGCAGCGTTGACGGGGGCTACACCTTC. Its protein is CSVDGGYTF. The full variable domain, completed using reference TRBV29-1 and TRBJ1-2, is SAVISQKPSRDICQRGTSLTIQCQVDSQVTMMFWYRQQPGQSLTLIATANQGSEATYESGFVIDKFPISRPNLTFSTLTVSNMSPEDSSIYLCSVDGGYTFGSGTRLTVV.

The table lists this clonotype with many counts. The chain carries TRBV24-1 and TRBJ1-5, with 10 positions matching TRBD1. The V and J ends lost 11 bases and 6 bases, in that order; junction bases with no gene match: 9. CDR1 and CDR2 (germline): KGHDR, SFDVKD. The CDR3 covers 14 residues. The CDR3: CASSLGTGAQPQHF. The DNA for the CDR3 is TGTGCCAGCAGCCTCGGGACAGGGGCTCAGCCCCAGCATTTT.

The J gene is TRBJ1-2, the V gene TRBV6-5, with D maybe TRBD1 (5 bases). V lost 0 bases to trimming and J lost 4 bases, with 15 bases between them. This CDR3 comprises 16 residues. Germline assignment: CDR1 MNHEY and CDR2 SVGAGI. The CDR3 loop is CASSYSNWGRGYGYTF. CDR3 nucleotide sequence: TGTGCCAGCAGTTACTCCAATTGGGGCCGAGGCTATGGCTACACCTTC.

The sample holds a few counts of this clonotype. The rearrangement links TRBV10-3 to TRBJ2-7, with D perhaps matching TRBD1 or TRBD2 (5 bases each). Germline assignment: CDR1 ENHRY and CDR2 SYGVKD. Trimming pared 6 bases from V and 2 bases from J, leaving 14 bases between. The CDR3 spans 14 residues. CDR3 sequence reads: CAIRGTTDAYEQYF. The CDR3 nucleotides read TGTGCCATCAGGGGGACGACAGACGCCTACGAGCAGTACTTC.

This clonotype was counted once. The chain employs TRBV2 and TRBJ1-2; the D is unclear. Trimming shortened V by 7 bases and J by 4 bases, and 13 bases separated the two germline ends. Germline CDR1 is SNHLY and CDR2 is FYNNEI. CDR3 length equals 13 residues. The DNA for the CDR3 is TGTGCCAGCACCGAGCGGCAGGTCTATGGCTACACCTTC. Translated: CASTERQVYGYTF.

Only a few counts were recorded for this clonotype. This chain links TRBV5-8 with TRBJ2-5, with 8 bases matching TRBD2. The CDR3 consists of 16 residues. CDR1 SGHTS and CDR2 YDEGEE come from the germline V gene. J lost 5 bases, V lost 4 bases, and 13 bases had no gene match. This chain's CDR3 is CASSRLNAGGMETQYF. CDR3 nucleotide sequence: TGTGCCAGCAGCCGACTAAATGCGGGAGGAATGGAGACCCAGTACTTC.

This clonotype was seen repeatedly, ten times or more. The rearrangement uses TRBV29-1 and TRBJ2-7, with TRBD2 as a possible D gene (6 bases). This CDR3 has 14 amino acids. The V gene's germline CDR1 is SQVTM and CDR2 ANQGSEA. The CDR3 spells CRPKGLRLGYEQYF. DNA for the CDR3: TGCAGACCTAAAGGACTACGGCTTGGGTACGAGCAGTACTTC.

This clonotype was seen many times. The CDR3 DNA sequence: TGTGCCACCAGCAGAGATGGGGGTTCTGGAAACACCATATATTTT. Its protein is CATSRDGGSGNTIYF. V usage is TRBV15 and J usage is TRBJ1-3; D perhaps matches TRBD1 (5 bases). Germline CDR1 LNHNV, CDR2 YYDKDF (reference sequence). This CDR3 has 15 residues. Trimming pared 0 bases from V and 1 base from J, leaving 7 bases between.

The sample holds many counts of this clonotype. The V gene is TRBV29-1, the J gene TRBJ2-7; D is tentatively TRBD1 or TRBD2 (5 bases each). CDR1 and CDR2 (germline): SQVTM, ANQGSEA. The germline V and J ends were trimmed by 0 bases and 10 bases, with 16 bases remaining between them. The CDR3 loop spans 13 amino acids. The CDR3 sequence: CSVEDAGTMDQYF. The CDR3 coding sequence is TGCAGCGTTGAAGATGCCGGGACGATGGATCAGTACTTC.

The rearrangement links TRBV6-1 to TRBJ1-6, with a tentative D call TRBD1 (6 bases). In germline, CDR1 is MNHNS, CDR2 SASEGT. There are 14 residues in the CDR3. V lost 6 bases, J lost 10 bases, and 16 bases lay in between. CDR3 in DNA: TGTGCCAGCAGCTGGGACAAGGAAAGATCACCCCTCCACTTT. Translation gives CASSWDKERSPLHF.

The table lists this clonotype with a few counts. The gene calls are TRBV5-6 and TRBJ2-7; D is possibly TRBD2 (6 bases). The CDR3 is 15 residues long. V lost 1 base, J lost 5 bases, and 16 bases lay in between. Germline lookup yields CDR1 SGHDT and CDR2 YYEEEE. The CDR3 DNA follows: TGTGCCAGCAGCTTGCTACTAGCTCCCATCGACGAGCAGTACTTC. Translating it yields CASSLLLAPIDEQYF.

The chain uses TRBV24-1 and TRBJ1-5; D is possibly TRBD1 (6 bases). Germline lookup yields CDR1 KGHDR and CDR2 SFDVKD. The CDR3 sequence is 16 residues long. Trimming took off 11 bases at V and 0 bases at J, with 19 bases between the two ends. The CDR3 bases are TGTGCCAGCAAAAGGCAGGGGACTTATAGCAATCAGCCCCAGCATTTT. It codes for CASKRQGTYSNQPQHF.

The rearrangement uses TRBV5-5 and TRBJ2-5, with TRBD2 matching 7 bases. V dropped 4 bases and J dropped 5; count of bases not matched to a gene: 14. Germline assignment: CDR1 SGHKS and CDR2 YYEKEE (reference sequence). This CDR3 has 16 residues. DNA of the CDR3: TGTGCCAGCAGCCCGAAAGTGGTAGGACTAGTCGAGACCCAGTACTTC. Translation gives CASSPKVVGLVETQYF.